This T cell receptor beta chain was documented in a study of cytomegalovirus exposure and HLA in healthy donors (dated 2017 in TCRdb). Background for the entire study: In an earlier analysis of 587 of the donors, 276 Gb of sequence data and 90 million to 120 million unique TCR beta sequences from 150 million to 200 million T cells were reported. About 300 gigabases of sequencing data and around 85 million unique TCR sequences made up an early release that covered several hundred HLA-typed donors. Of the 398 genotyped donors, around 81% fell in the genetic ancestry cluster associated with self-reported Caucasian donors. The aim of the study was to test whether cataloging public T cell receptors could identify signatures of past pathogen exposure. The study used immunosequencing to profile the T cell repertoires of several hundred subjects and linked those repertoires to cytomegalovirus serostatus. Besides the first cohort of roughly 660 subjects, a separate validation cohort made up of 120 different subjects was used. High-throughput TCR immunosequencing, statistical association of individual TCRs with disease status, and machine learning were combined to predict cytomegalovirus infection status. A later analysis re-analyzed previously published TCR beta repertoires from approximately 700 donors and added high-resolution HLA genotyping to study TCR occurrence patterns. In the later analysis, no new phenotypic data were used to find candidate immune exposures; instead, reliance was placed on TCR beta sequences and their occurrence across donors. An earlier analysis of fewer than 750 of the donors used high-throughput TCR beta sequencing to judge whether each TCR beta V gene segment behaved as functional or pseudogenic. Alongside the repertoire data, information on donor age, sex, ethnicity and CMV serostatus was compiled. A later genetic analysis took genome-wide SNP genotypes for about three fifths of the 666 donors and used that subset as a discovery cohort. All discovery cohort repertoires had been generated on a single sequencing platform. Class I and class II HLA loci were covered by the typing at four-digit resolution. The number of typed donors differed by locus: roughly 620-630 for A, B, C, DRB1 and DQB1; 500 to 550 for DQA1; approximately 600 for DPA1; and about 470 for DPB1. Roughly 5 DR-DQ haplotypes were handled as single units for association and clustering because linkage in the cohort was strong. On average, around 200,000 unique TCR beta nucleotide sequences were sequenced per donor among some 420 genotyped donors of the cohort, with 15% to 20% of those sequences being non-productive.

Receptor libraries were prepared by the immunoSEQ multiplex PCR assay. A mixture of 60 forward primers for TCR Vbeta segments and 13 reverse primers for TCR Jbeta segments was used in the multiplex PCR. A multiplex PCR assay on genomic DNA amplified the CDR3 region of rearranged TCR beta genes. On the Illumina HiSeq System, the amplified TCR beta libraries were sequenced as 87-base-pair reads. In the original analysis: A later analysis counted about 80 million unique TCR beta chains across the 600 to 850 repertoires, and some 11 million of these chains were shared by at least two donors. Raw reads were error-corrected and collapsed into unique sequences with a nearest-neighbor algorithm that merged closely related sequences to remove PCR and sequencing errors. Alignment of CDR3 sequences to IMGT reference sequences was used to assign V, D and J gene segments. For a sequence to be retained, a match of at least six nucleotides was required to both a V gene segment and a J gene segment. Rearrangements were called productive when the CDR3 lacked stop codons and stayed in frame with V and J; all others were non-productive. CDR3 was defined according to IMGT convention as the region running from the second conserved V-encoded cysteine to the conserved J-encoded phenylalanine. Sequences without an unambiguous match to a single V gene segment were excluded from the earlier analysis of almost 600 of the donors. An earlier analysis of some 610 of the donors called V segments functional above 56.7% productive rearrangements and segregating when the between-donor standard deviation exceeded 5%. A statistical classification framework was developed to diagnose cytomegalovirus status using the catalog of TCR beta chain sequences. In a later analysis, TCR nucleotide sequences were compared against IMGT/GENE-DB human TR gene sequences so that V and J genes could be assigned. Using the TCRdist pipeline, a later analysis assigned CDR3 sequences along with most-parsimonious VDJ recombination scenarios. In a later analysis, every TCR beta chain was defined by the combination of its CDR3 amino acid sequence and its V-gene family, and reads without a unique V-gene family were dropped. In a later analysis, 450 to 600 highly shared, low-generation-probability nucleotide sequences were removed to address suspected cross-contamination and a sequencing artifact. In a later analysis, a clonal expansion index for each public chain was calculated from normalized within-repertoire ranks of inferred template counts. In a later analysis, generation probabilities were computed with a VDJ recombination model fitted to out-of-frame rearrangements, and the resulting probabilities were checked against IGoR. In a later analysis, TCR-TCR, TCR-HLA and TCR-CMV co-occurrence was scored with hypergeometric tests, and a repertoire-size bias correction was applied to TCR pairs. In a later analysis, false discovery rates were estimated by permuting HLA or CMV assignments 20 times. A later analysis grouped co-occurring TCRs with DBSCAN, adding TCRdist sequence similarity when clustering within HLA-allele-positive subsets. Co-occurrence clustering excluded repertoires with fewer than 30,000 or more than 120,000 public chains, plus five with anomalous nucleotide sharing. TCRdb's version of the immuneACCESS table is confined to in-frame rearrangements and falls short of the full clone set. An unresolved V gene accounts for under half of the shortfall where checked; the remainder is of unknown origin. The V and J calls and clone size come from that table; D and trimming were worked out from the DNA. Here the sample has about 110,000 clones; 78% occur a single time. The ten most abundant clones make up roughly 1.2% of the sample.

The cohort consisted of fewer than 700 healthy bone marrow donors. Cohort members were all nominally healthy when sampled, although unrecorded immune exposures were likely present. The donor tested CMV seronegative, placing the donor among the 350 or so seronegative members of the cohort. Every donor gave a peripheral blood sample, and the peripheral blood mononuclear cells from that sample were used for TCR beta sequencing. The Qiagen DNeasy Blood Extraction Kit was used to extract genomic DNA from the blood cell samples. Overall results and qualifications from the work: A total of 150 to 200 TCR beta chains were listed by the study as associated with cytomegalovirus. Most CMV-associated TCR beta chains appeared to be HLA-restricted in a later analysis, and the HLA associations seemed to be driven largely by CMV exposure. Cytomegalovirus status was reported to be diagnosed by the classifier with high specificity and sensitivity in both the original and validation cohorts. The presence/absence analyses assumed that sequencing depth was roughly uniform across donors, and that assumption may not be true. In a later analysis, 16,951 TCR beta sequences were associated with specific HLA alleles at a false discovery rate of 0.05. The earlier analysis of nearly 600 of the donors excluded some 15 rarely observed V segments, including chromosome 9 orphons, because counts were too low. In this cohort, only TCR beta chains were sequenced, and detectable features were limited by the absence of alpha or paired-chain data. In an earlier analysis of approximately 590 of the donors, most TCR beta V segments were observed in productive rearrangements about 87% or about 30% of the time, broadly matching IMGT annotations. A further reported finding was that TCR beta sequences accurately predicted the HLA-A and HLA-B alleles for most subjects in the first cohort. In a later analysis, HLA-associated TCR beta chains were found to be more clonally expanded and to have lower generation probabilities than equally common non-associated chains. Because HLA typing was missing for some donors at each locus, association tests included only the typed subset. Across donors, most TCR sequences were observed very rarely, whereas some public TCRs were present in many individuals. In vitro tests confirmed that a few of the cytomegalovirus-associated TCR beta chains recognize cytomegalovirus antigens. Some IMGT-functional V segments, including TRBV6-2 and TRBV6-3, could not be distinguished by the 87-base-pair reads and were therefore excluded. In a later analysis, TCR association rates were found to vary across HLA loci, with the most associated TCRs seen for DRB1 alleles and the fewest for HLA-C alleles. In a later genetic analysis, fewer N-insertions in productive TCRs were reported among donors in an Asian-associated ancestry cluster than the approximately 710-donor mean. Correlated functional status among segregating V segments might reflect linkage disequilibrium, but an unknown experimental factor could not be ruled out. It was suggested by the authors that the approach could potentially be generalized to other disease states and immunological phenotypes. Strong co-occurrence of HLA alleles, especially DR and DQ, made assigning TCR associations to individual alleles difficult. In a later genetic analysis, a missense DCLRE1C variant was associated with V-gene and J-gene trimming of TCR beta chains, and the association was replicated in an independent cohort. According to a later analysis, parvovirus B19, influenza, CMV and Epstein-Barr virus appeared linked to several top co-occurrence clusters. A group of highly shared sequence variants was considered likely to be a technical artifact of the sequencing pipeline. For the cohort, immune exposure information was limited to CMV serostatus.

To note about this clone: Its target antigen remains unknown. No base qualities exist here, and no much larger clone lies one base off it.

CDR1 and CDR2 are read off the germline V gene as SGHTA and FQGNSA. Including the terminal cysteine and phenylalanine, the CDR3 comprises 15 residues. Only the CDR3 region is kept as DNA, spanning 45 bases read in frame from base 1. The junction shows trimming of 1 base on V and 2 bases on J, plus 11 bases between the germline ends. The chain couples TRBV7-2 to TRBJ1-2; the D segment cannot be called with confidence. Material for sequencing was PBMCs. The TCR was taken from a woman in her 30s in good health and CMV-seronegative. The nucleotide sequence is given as TGTGCCAGCAGCTTAGAGAGGGCGGTGAACTATGGCTACACCTTC. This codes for CASSLERAVNYGYTF.